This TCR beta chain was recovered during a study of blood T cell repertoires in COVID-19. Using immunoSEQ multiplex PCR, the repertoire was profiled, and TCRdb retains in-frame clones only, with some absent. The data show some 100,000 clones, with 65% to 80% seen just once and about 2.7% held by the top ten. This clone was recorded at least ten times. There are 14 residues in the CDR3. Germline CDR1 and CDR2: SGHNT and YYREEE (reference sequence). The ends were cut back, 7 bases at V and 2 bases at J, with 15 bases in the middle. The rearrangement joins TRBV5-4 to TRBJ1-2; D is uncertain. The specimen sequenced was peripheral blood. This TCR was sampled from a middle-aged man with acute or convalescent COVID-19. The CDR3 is CASRPNDINYGYTF. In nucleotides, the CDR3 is TGTGCCAGCCGCCCGAATGACATAAACTATGGCTACACCTTC.